This TCR beta chain is drawn from a study of blood T cell repertoires in COVID-19. For the study at large: Donors in the United States, Italy and Spain gave samples during acute or convalescent COVID-19.

Germline V gives CDR1 SGDLS, CDR2 YYNGEE. The CDR3 runs to 14 residues. The V segment lost 3 bases and the J segment 9 bases; nucleotides outside the gene matches: 9. Profiled with immunoSEQ multiplex PCR; TCRdb holds only in-frame clones, not every one. The sample lists nearly 25,000 clones; about two thirds were seen once. Sequencing was carried out using peripheral blood. The gene calls are TRBV9 and TRBJ1-5; 7 nucleotides align to TRBD1. This sequence was found in a woman at least 80 years old with acute or convalescent COVID-19. The CDR3 DNA is TGTGCCAGCAGCGGAACAGGGGACAGCGGGCCCCAGCATTTT. It codes for CASSGTGDSGPQHF.